Listed below are T cell receptor beta chains from one sample, sequenced in a study of human T cells and chemical hapten exposure. TCRdb re-called the RACE reads with MiXCR, one entry per CDR3 protein. The data contain about 120,000 distinct CDR3 sequences, approximately 15% of them singletons. Specimen: whole blood, collected in connection with sensitization to the hapten diphenylcyclopropenone (DPC). These TCRs come from a young man with alopecia areata. Some clones in this sample may be carry-over from other donors' samples. The CDR3 runs from the conserved cysteine through the conserved F or W. D genes are given only for firm matches. Size tells how often a clone was seen (once, few, many) or the class of an expanded clone, and some rows leave it out.

clone size	V gene	J gene	D gene	CDR3 DNA	CDR3 protein
-	TRBV6-5	TRBJ2-5	-	TGTGCCAGCAGTACCCTGAAAAAAAAAGAGACCCAGTACTTC	CASSTLKKKETQYF
-	TRBV7-9	TRBJ1-1	-	TGTGCCAGCAGACCCGGACCGGAAAGCACTGAAGCTTTCTTT	CASRPGPESTEAFF
-	TRBV4-2	TRBJ1-2	-	TGTGCCAGCAGCCAAGACACAGGAGGAGTAGGGCTTAACTATGGCTACACCTTC	CASSQDTGGVGLNYGYTF
-	TRBV28	TRBJ2-7	TRBD1	TGTGCCGTACAGGGGGCGCGGGAGCAGTACTTC	CAVQGAREQYF
many	TRBV5-6	TRBJ1-1	TRBD1	TGTGCCAGCAGCTTGGAAGACAGGGTGGACACTGAAGCTTTCTTT	CASSLEDRVDTEAFF
-	TRBV4-3	TRBJ1-4	-	TGCGCCAGCAGCCAAGAAAGGACGGGTTGGGGTGAAAAACTGTTTTTT	CASSQERTGWGEKLFF
few	TRBV2	TRBJ1-3	-	TGTGCCAGCAGGGCGGCGGTGTTGGGAAACACCATATATTTT	CASRAAVLGNTIYF
many	TRBV15	TRBJ2-5	-	TGTGCCACCAGCAGACCAGGGGTCAACCAAGAGACCCAGTACTTC	CATSRPGVNQETQYF
-	TRBV12-3/TRBV12-4	TRBJ2-2	TRBD2	TGTGCCAGCAGGCGGACTAGCGGGGGTAGGGCCGGGGAGCTGTTTTTT	CASRRTSGGRAGELFF
many	TRBV12-5	TRBJ2-5	TRBD2	TGTGCTAGTGGTTCGACTAGCTCCTACCAAGAGACCCAGTACTTC	CASGSTSSYQETQYF
-	TRBV2	TRBJ1-2	TRBD1	TGTGCCAGCAGTGACGGGGACAGGGGCTATGGCTACACCTTC	CASSDGDRGYGYTF
many	TRBV3-1	TRBJ1-5	-	TGTGCCAGCAGCCAAGATCTGGGTCGGACATTTTATCAGCCCCAGCATTTT	CASSQDLGRTFYQPQHF
-	TRBV10-3	TRBJ2-3	TRBD1	TGTGCCATCAGTAAGGGGGACAGGGTTGGCACAGATACGCAGTATTTT	CAISKGDRVGTDTQYF
-	TRBV4-3	TRBJ2-3	TRBD1	TGCGCCAGCAGCCATACCTACAGGGGGGCAGATACGCAGTATTTT	CASSHTYRGADTQYF
few	TRBV7-9	TRBJ2-2	-	TGTGCCAGCAGCTTCCCCAACGACGGAGACACCGGGGAGCTGTTTTTT	CASSFPNDGDTGELFF
few	TRBV20-1	TRBJ2-7	-	TGCAGTGCTAGAGATGGGGGTCGGTACGAGCAGTACTTC	CSARDGGRYEQYF
many	TRBV7-3	TRBJ2-6	-	TGTGCCAGCAGCGTAACGTCGCCCTCTGGGGCCAACGTCCTGACTTTC	CASSVTSPSGANVLTF
-	TRBV7-9	TRBJ2-2	TRBD2	TGTGCCAGCAGCCCCCTGGGACTAGCGGGGGTGTACGGGGAGCTGTTTTTT	CASSPLGLAGVYGELFF
-	TRBV24-1	TRBJ2-1	-	TGTGCCACCAGTGGGGACCGGAGCTCCTACAATGAGCAGTTCTTC	CATSGDRSSYNEQFF
-	TRBV7-9	TRBJ1-1	-	TGTGCCAGCAGCTTACCCGGTACTGAAGCTTTCTTT	CASSLPGTEAFF
-	TRBV4-3	TRBJ2-1	-	TGCGCCAGCAGCCAAGTAGGGTCAACCTACAATGAGCAGTTCTTC	CASSQVGSTYNEQFF
-	TRBV11-1	TRBJ2-1	-	TGTGCCAGCAGCTTAAATCGCAATGAGCAGTTCTTC	CASSLNRNEQFF
-	TRBV29-1	TRBJ2-3	-	TGCAGCGTACTCTACACCACAGATACGCAGTATTTT	CSVLYTTDTQYF
-	TRBV6-2/TRBV6-3	TRBJ1-5	-	TGTGCCATCCGGGATCAGCCCCAGCATTTT	CAIRDQPQHF
-	TRBV10-2	TRBJ1-2	TRBD1	TGCGCCAGCAGTGAAAGACAGGGAAACTATGGCTACACCTTC	CASSERQGNYGYTF
few	TRBV7-2	TRBJ2-4	-	TGTGCCAGCAGCTTAGTAGCCGCCCTTAAAAACATTCAGTACTTC	CASSLVAALKNIQYF
few	TRBV2	TRBJ1-6	TRBD1	TGTGCCAGCAAACCTGGGACAGTCTATAATTCACCCCTCCACTTT	CASKPGTVYNSPLHF
few	TRBV25-1	TRBJ1-4	-	TGTGCCAGCAGTGAATACCTGGACAGTGGTGATGAAAAACTGTTTTTT	CASSEYLDSGDEKLFF
-	TRBV12-3/TRBV12-4	TRBJ2-3	TRBD2	TGTGCCAGCATGGCTAGCGGGCCCCCCACAGATACGCAGTATTTT	CASMASGPPTDTQYF